This record concerns one TCR beta chain sequence. Its matching antigen is unknown. This sample stems from a study of T cell responses to AZD1222 COVID-19 vaccine. The study, taken as a whole, reports: Most donors were white British and more were female, and clonal diversity was possibly underestimated.

Here immunoSEQ multiplex PCR was the method, and the copy in TCRdb shows in-frame clones only, minus some. The data show 100,000 or so clones, with 84% seen just once and about 17% held by the top ten. Sequences were derived from peripheral blood, sampled on day 0 of AZD1222 vaccination. The receptor comes from an adult in good health.

The CDR3 sequence is CASSPRDAGRTQETQYF. DNA for the CDR3: TGTGCCAGCTCACCTCGCGACGCGGGCAGAACCCAAGAGACCCAGTACTTC. The chain recombines TRBV18 with TRBJ2-5, with D perhaps matching TRBD2 (5 bases). This CDR3 region has 17 residues. Germline V gene data show CDR1 as KGHSH and CDR2 as LQKENI. V was shortened by 3 bases and J by 1 base, with 18 bases between the two germline ends.